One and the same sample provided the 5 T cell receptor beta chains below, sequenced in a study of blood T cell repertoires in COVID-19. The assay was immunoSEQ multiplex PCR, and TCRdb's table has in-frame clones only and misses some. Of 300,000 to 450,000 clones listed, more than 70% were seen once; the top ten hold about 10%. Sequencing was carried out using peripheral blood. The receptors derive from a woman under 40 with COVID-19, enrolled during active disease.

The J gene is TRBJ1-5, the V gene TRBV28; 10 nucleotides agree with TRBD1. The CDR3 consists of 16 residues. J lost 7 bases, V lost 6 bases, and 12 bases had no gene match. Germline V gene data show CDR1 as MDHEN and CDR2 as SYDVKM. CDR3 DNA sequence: TGTGCCAGCAGCCGTACCGGGACAGGGGTCTTCCAGCCCCAGCATTTT. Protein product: CASSRTGTGVFQPQHF.

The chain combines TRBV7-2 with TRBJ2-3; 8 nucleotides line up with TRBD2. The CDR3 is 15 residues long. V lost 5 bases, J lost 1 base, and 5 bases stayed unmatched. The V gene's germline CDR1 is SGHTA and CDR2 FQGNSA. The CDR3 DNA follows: TGTGCCAGCAGCCGTAGCGGGATACGCACAGATACGCAGTATTTT. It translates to CASSRSGIRTDTQYF.

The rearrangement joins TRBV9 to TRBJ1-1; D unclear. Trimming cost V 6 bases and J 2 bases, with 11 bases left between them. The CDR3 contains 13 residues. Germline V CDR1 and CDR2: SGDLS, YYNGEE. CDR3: CASTASYNTEAFF. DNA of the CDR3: TGTGCCAGCACCGCCTCCTACAACACTGAAGCTTTCTTT.

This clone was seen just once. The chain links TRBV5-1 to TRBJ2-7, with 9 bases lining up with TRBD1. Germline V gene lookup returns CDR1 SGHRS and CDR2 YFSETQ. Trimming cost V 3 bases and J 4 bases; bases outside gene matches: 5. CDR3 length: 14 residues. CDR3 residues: CASSYTGGRYEQYF. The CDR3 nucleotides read TGCGCCAGCAGCTATACAGGGGGCAGGTACGAGCAGTACTTC.

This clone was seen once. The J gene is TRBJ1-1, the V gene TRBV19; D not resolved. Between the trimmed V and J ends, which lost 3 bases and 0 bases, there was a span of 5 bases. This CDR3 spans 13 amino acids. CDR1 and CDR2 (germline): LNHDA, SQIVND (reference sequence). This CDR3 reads CASSILLNTEAFF. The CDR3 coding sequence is TGTGCCAGTAGTATTCTATTGAACACTGAAGCTTTCTTT. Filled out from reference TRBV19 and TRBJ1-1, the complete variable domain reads DGGITQSPKYLFRKEGQNVTLSCEQNLNHDAMYWYRQDPGQGLRLIYYSQIVNDFQKGDIAEGYSVSREKKESFPLTVTSAQKNPTAFYLCASSILLNTEAFFGQGTRLTVV.